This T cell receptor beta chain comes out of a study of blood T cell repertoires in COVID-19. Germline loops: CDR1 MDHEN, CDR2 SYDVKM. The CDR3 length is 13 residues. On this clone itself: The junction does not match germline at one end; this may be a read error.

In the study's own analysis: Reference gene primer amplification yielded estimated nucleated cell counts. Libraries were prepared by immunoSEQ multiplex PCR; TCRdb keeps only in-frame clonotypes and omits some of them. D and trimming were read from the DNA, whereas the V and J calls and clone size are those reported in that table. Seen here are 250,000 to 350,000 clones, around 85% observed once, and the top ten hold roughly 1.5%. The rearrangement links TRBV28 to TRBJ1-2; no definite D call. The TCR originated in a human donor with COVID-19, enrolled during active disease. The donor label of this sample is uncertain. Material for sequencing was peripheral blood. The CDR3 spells CANSRAGMLGYTF. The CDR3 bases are TGTGCCAACAGTCGGGCGGGGATGTTGGGCTACACCTTC.